This passage covers 3 T cell receptor beta chains from one sample sequenced in a study of immune cell composition in non-small cell lung cancer. Libraries were prepared by immunoSEQ multiplex PCR; TCRdb keeps only in-frame clonotypes and omits some of them. The data show roughly 16,000 clones, with around four fifths seen just once and 9.8% held by the top ten. The normal lung sample lay at least 3 cm, and maximally far, from the tumour. A further study also used this sample, focusing on CD4 T cells in lung cancer.

Input material: non-adjacent lung tissue. These receptors all stem from a human donor with non-small cell lung cancer.

This chain connects TRBV2 to TRBJ1-5; 9 positions match TRBD1. Germline lookup yields CDR1 SNHLY and CDR2 FYNNEI. With V trimmed by 4 bases and J by 7 bases, 8 bases remained unmatched. The CDR3 consists of 15 residues. CDR3 sequence: CASSGRRTGGQPQHF. CDR3 DNA: TGTGCCAGCAGTGGCCGGCGAACAGGGGGCCAGCCCCAGCATTTT.

This chain joins TRBV7-9 and TRBJ2-7; 7 nucleotides match TRBD1. Germline V gene lookup returns CDR1 SEHNR and CDR2 FQNEAQ (reference sequence). V dropped 1 base and J dropped 9; count of bases not matched to a gene: 12. The CDR3 contains 15 residues. The CDR3 sequence: CASSLDSGQYEGQYF. The CDR3 DNA reads as TGTGCCAGCAGCTTAGATTCGGGACAGTACGAGGGGCAGTACTTC.

The J gene is TRBJ1-5, the V gene TRBV19; 9 bases agree with TRBD1. The ends lost 4 bases at V and 6 bases at J; junction bases unmatched: 1. CDR1 and CDR2 from the germline V gene are LNHDA and SQIVND (reference sequence). CDR3 size: 13 residues. The CDR3 DNA sequence: TGTGCCAGTAGTAGGGACAGGGCTCAGCCCCAGCATTTT. Protein product: CASSRDRAQPQHF.